This entry lists 30 T cell receptor beta chains sequenced from one sample in a study of blood T cell repertoires in COVID-19. Clones were read by immunoSEQ multiplex PCR, and TCRdb kept only the in-frame ones, dropping some. The table lists approximately 210,000 clones, around 90% of them singletons. Sequences were obtained from PBMCs or T cells enriched from blood (not recorded which). The receptors were sampled from a woman aged 45-60 years with acute COVID-19.

V gene TRBV6-5 combines with J gene TRBJ2-7; D call uncertain. This CDR3 region has 16 residues. The V gene lost 0 bases and the J gene lost 3 bases, with 15 bases spanning the gap. CDR1 and CDR2 (germline): MNHEY, SVGAGI. CDR3 bases: TGTGCCAGCAGTTACTCGATCGCCAGGTATAACTACGAGCAGTACTTC. Its protein is CASSYSIARYNYEQYF.

J is TRBJ2-7 and V is TRBV27; 8 positions agree with TRBD2. Germline V CDR1 and CDR2: MNHEY, SMNVEV (reference sequence). Trimming at V came to 6 bases and at J to 5 bases, leaving 15 bases not matched to a gene. The length of the CDR3 is 16 residues. The CDR3 nucleotides are TGTGCCAGCAGAAGATTGAGCGGGGGAGGAGGCCACGAGCAGTACTTC. It yields the protein CASRRLSGGGGHEQYF.

This clone was recorded only once. The J gene is TRBJ1-5, the V gene TRBV28; 9 bases map to TRBD1. The V gene's germline CDR1 is MDHEN and CDR2 SYDVKM. The CDR3 is 18 amino acids. J was trimmed by 0 bases and V by 4 bases; bases with no gene match: 10. The CDR3 bases are TGTGCCAGCAGTTCGTGGGACAGGGACTATTTTAGCAATCAGCCCCAGCATTTT. Its protein is CASSSWDRDYFSNQPQHF.

The rearrangement uses TRBV28 and TRBJ1-5; D perhaps matches TRBD1 (6 bases). CDR3 length equals 15 residues. Trimming took off 7 bases at V and 0 bases at J, with 13 bases between the two ends. The germline CDR1 and CDR2 sequences are MDHEN and SYDVKM. The CDR3 loop is CASTLGGLSNQPQHF. The CDR3 bases are TGTGCCAGCACCCTGGGGGGGCTTAGCAATCAGCCCCAGCATTTT.

The V and J genes are TRBV7-2 and TRBJ1-1; TRBD1 matches at 9 bases. The CDR3 runs to 15 residues. Germline values: CDR1 SGHTA, CDR2 FQGNSA. V was pared by 5 bases and J by 1 base, with 5 bases of the junction left unmatched. CDR3: CASSLRQGGNTEAFF. CDR3 nucleotide sequence: TGTGCCAGCAGCCTCCGACAGGGGGGGAACACTGAAGCTTTCTTT.

The J gene is TRBJ2-7, the V gene TRBV5-6; weak D call: TRBD1 (6 bases). Trimming left V 4 bases short and J 0 bases short, with 17 bases between. Germline V gene sequence: CDR1 SGHDT, CDR2 YYEEEE. This CDR3 is 16 amino acids long. In DNA form, the CDR3 reads TGTGCCAGCAGCCCGGGGCCAGGGGCCAGCTCCTACGAGCAGTACTTC. It yields the protein CASSPGPGASSYEQYF.

The gene calls are TRBV7-2 and TRBJ2-2; D ambiguous. This CDR3 has 15 amino acids. The germline V and J ends were trimmed by 6 bases and 3 bases, with 14 bases remaining between them. Germline V CDR1 and CDR2: SGHTA, FQGNSA. The CDR3 nucleotides are TGTGCCAGCAGTCCAGGTGCCAGCCACACCGGGGAGCTGTTTTTT. Translating it yields CASSPGASHTGELFF.

The V gene is TRBV4-3, the J gene TRBJ2-6, with 7 bases that match TRBD1. The CDR3 has 17 amino acids. CDR1 LGHNA and CDR2 YSLEER come from the germline V gene. Germline trimming cut 5 bases from V and 0 bases from J; bases unmatched to any gene: 7. The DNA for the CDR3 is TGCGCCAGCAGCACCAACAGGGGTGGCTCTGGGGCCAACGTCCTGACTTTC. Protein: CASSTNRGGSGANVLTF.

V is TRBV4-1 and J is TRBJ2-1, with 9 bases that match TRBD2. The ends lost 1 base at V and 4 bases at J; junction bases unmatched: 5. Per the germline V gene, CDR1 is MGHRA and CDR2 is YSYEKL. This CDR3 spans 16 amino acids. DNA for the CDR3: TGCGCCAGCAGCCAAGTTGGTAGCGGGGGATACAATGAGCAGTTCTTC. This codes for CASSQVGSGGYNEQFF.

The chain is built from TRBV5-8 and TRBJ2-1, with 10 bases that match TRBD2. Germline V gene sequence: CDR1 SGHTS, CDR2 YDEGEE. J was trimmed by 8 bases and V by 0 bases; bases with no gene match: 8. The CDR3 is made up of 16 amino acids. The CDR3 region has the DNA TGTGCCAGCAGCTTGGCCGGGTCTAGCGGGAGAGATGAGCAGTTCTTC. The encoded protein is CASSLAGSSGRDEQFF.

The chain employs TRBV18 and TRBJ2-2, with 7 bases that match TRBD1. CDR3 size: 16 residues. V shed 2 bases, J shed 1 base, and the junction held 4 bases outside the gene matches. CDR1 is KGHSH, CDR2 LQKENI, per germline. The CDR3 sequence is CASSPTTGLNTGELFF. The CDR3 bases are TGTGCCAGCTCACCAACGACAGGGTTGAACACCGGGGAGCTGTTTTTT.

This chain uses TRBV5-8 with TRBJ1-5; TRBD1 matches at 7 bases. The CDR3 sequence is 12 residues long. CDR1 is SGHTS and CDR2 is YDEGEE in the germline V gene. The trim removed 7 bases at V and 5 bases at J, leaving 3 bases unmatched. CDR3 bases: TGTGCCAGCGGAGGGGGCTATCAGCCCCAGCATTTT. Protein: CASGGGYQPQHF.

CDR3 residues: CASSSESSYNSPLHF. The CDR3 DNA reads TGCGCCAGCAGTTCCGAGAGCTCCTATAATTCACCCCTCCACTTT. The V gene is TRBV5-1, the J gene TRBJ1-6, with unresolved D. V lost 5 bases and J 0 bases, leaving 9 bases between the germline ends. CDR3 length equals 15 residues. The germline CDR1 and CDR2 sequences are SGHRS and YFSETQ. The full variable domain, rest sourced from reference TRBV5-1 and TRBJ1-6, is KAGVTQTPRYLIKTRGQQVTLSCSPISGHRSVSWYQQTPGQGLQFLFEYFSETQRNKGNFPGRFSGRQFSNSRSEMNVSTLELGDSALYLCASSSESSYNSPLHFGNGTRLTVT.

The chain is built from TRBV28 and TRBJ1-2; D remains unclear. Per the germline V gene, CDR1 is MDHEN and CDR2 is SYDVKM. The V end lost 5 bases, the J end lost 5 bases, and 21 bases lay between the germline ends. The CDR3 runs 16 residues. The CDR3: CASSKFRGPTLYGYTF. DNA of the CDR3: TGTGCCAGCAGTAAATTTCGTGGGCCCACGCTTTATGGCTACACCTTC.

This clone was found once. The CDR3 region is CASGQDRGSPPLHF. In DNA, the CDR3 is TGTGCCAGCGGGCAGGACAGGGGGAGTCCACCCCTCCACTTT. This chain joins TRBV7-2 and TRBJ1-6; 10 nucleotides match TRBD1. V lost 8 bases and J lost 11; bases outside the gene matches: 9. Germline CDR1 reads SGHTA; CDR2 reads FQGNSA. The CDR3 contains 14 residues. The full variable domain, its missing parts supplied by reference TRBV7-2 and TRBJ1-6, is GAGVSQSPSNKVTEKGKDVELRCDPISGHTALYWYRQSLGQGLEFLIYFQGNSAPDKSGLPSDRFSAERTGGSVSTLTIQRTQQEDSAVYLCASGQDRGSPPLHFGNGTRLTVT.

The chain links TRBV4-3 to TRBJ2-7, with TRBD2 identical over 10 bases. Germline CDR1 LGHNA, CDR2 YSLEER. Germline trimming cut 0 bases from V and 2 bases from J; bases unmatched to any gene: 7. This CDR3 contains 17 residues. The CDR3 DNA reads as TGCGCCAGCAGCCAAGAATCAATAGCGGGAGGTCCCTACGAGCAGTACTTC. It codes for CASSQESIAGGPYEQYF.

V gene TRBV21-1 combines with J gene TRBJ1-1; TRBD1 is the table's D call, not checked against the DNA. TRBV21-1 is annotated as a pseudogene. This CDR3 has 17 amino acids. CDR3 sequence reads: CASSKGQTGATNTEAFF. The CDR3 DNA follows: TGTGCCAGCAGCAAAGGTCAGACAGGGGCAACGAACACTGAAGCTTTCTTT.

V and J are TRBV5-1 and TRBJ2-2; TRBD1 aligns across 7 bases. Germline values: CDR1 SGHRS, CDR2 YFSETQ. This CDR3 has 16 residues. The J segment lost 6 bases and the V segment lost 2 bases, leaving 10 bases of the junction unmatched. Here the CDR3 DNA reads TGCGCCAGCAGCTTCCTACAGGGGATCTTGGCCGGGGAGCTGTTTTTT. It is translated as CASSFLQGILAGELFF.

The rearrangement uses TRBV28 and TRBJ2-1; D might be TRBD2 (6 bases). The CDR3 is 17 residues long. Germline CDR1 is MDHEN and CDR2 is SYDVKM. V lost 3 bases and J 7 bases, leaving 22 bases between the germline ends. CDR3: CASSFKESAGEINEQFF. Here the CDR3 DNA reads TGTGCCAGCAGTTTTAAAGAGTCAGCGGGTGAAATTAATGAGCAGTTCTTC.

The genes are TRBV21-1 and TRBJ1-2; no check of the table's D call, TRBD1, against the DNA was made. TRBV21-1 is annotated as a pseudogene. The CDR3 is 16 residues long. The CDR3 region has the DNA TGTGCCAGCAGCCCTACTTTAAGGGGGCAGTGCTATGGCTACACCTTC. This encodes CASSPTLRGQCYGYTF.

This clone was detected once. This sequence joins TRBV7-9 and TRBJ1-2; TRBD1 agrees at 10 bases. V dropped 5 bases and J dropped 8; count of bases not matched to a gene: 11. Germline V lookup: CDR1 SEHNR, CDR2 FQNEAQ (reference sequence). The CDR3 has 15 amino acids. CDR3 amino acids: CASSPTLDRGDGYTF. CDR3 DNA: TGTGCCAGCAGCCCTACCTTGGACAGGGGGGACGGCTACACCTTC.

The V and J genes are TRBV2 and TRBJ1-1, with D possibly TRBD1 on 5 matching bases. CDR1 and CDR2 (germline): SNHLY, FYNNEI. The V end lost 8 bases, the J end lost 1 base, and 14 bases lay between the germline ends. This CDR3 has 14 amino acids. CDR3 sequence (DNA): TGTGCCAGCCCCGATGGGGCCGGGAACACTGAAGCTTTCTTT. It is translated as CASPDGAGNTEAFF. The full variable domain, its missing parts supplied by reference TRBV2 and TRBJ1-1, is EPEVTQTPSHQVTQMGQEVILRCVPISNHLYFYWYRQILGQKVEFLVSFYNNEISEKSEIFDDQFSVERPDGSNFTLKIRSTKLEDSAMYFCASPDGAGNTEAFFGQGTRLTVV.

The chain couples TRBV7-9 to TRBJ1-1, with 7 bases matching TRBD1. The CDR3 loop spans 18 amino acids. Trimming cost V 0 bases and J 1 base; bases outside gene matches: 11. CDR1 SEHNR and CDR2 FQNEAQ come from the germline V gene (reference sequence). CDR3 loop: CASSLAAWGQIQNTEAFF. CDR3 coding DNA: TGTGCCAGCAGCTTAGCAGCGTGGGGACAGATTCAGAACACTGAAGCTTTCTTT.

The V and J genes are TRBV28 and TRBJ1-2, with 11 bases identical to TRBD1. The CDR3 contains 15 residues. Losses at the gene ends were 5 bases for V and 4 bases for J; bases not matched to a gene: 6. CDR1 MDHEN and CDR2 SYDVKM come from the germline V gene. The CDR3 DNA is TGTGCCAGCAGTCTCCGGGACAGGGGGGGCTATGGCTACACCTTC. Amino acids: CASSLRDRGGYGYTF.

A single count supports this clone. In DNA form, the CDR3 reads TGTGCCACCAGCTACGTAGGGGGGCTAGCGGTGCCAGATACGCAGTATTTT. Amino acids: CATSYVGGLAVPDTQYF. The chain recombines TRBV15 with TRBJ2-3, with D tentatively TRBD2 (7 bases). Germline-derived CDR1 and CDR2 are LNHNV and YYDKDF (reference sequence). Trimming shortened V by 5 bases and J by 4 bases, and 22 bases separated the two germline ends. There are 17 residues in the CDR3.

The chain links TRBV2 to TRBJ2-7; D is possibly TRBD1 (6 bases). The V end lost 2 bases, the J end lost 5 bases, and 13 bases lay between the germline ends. The CDR3 consists of 14 residues. CDR1 is SNHLY, CDR2 FYNNEI, per germline. The DNA for the CDR3 is TGTGCCAGCAGTGAATGGCACAGGGCCGACGAGCAGTACTTC. Translation: CASSEWHRADEQYF.

The chain carries TRBV13 and TRBJ2-5; 8 bases agree with TRBD1. V lost 5 bases, J lost 1 base, and 9 bases stayed unmatched. CDR1 and CDR2 (germline): PRHDT, FYEKMQ (reference sequence). The CDR3 is 16 amino acids. CDR3 DNA sequence: TGTGCCAGCAGCGAAACTACAGGGGGTCGCCAAGAGACCCAGTACTTC. It is translated as CASSETTGGRQETQYF.

V usage is TRBV29-1 and J usage is TRBJ2-2; 10 bases map to TRBD2. Trimming cost V 3 bases and J 6 bases; bases outside gene matches: 4. The germline CDR1 and CDR2 sequences are SQVTM and ANQGSEA. There are 14 residues in the CDR3. CDR3 nucleotides: TGCAGCGTTGAGAAGCTAGCGGGAGCCGGGGAGCTGTTTTTT. Amino acid sequence: CSVEKLAGAGELFF.

The V call is TRBV19, the J call TRBJ2-7; TRBD1 might be the D (5 bases). In germline, CDR1 is LNHDA, CDR2 SQIVND (reference sequence). V was shortened by 3 bases and J by 2 bases, with 11 bases between the two germline ends. The CDR3 extends over 14 amino acids. Here the CDR3 reads CASSMGQGPYEQYF. CDR3 coding DNA: TGTGCCAGTAGTATGGGGCAGGGTCCCTACGAGCAGTACTTC.

This chain uses TRBV18 with TRBJ1-1; D is perhaps TRBD1 (6 bases). The CDR3 sequence is 17 residues long. CDR1 KGHSH and CDR2 LQKENI come from the germline V gene. Between the trimmed V and J ends, which lost 1 base and 4 bases, there was a span of 19 bases. DNA for the CDR3: TGTGCCAGCTCACCACTGGTACCACAGGGTGCGACCACTGAAGCTTTCTTT. Amino acid sequence: CASSPLVPQGATTEAFF.